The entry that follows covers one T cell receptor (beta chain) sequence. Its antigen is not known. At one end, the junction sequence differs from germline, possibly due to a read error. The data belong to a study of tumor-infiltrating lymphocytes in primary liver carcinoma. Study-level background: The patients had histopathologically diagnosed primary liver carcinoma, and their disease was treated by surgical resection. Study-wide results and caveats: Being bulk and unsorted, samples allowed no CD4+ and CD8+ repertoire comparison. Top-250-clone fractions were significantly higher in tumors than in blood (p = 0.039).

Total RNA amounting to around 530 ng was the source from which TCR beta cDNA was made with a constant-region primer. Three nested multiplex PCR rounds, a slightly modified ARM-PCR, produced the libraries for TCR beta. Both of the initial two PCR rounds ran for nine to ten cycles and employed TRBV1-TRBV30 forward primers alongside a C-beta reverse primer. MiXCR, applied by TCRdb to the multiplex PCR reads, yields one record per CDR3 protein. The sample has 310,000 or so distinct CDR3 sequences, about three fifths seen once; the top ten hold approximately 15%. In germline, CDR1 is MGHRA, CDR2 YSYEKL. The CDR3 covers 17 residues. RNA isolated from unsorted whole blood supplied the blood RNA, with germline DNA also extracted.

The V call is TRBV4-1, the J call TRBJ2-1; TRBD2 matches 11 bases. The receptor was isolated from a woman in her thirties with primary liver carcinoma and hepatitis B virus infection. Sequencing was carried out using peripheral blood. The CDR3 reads CASSQSLAGGSNNEQFF. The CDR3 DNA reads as TGCGCCAGCAGCCAATCCCTAGCGGGAGGCTCCAACAATGAGCAGTTCTTC.